This T cell receptor (beta chain) was recorded in a study of cytotoxic CD8 clonotypes in ibrutinib-treated CLL. The method was immunoSEQ multiplex PCR; TCRdb's version includes in-frame clones alone and lacks a portion of them. The table lists tens of thousands of clones, 54% of them singletons. Findings and caveats of the study: At progression, clonality fell back toward baseline after rising at ibrutinib response.

Genomic DNA for TCR beta libraries, approximately 2 micrograms, came from cryopreserved PBMCs. The germline V and J ends were trimmed by 7 bases and 4 bases, with 19 bases remaining between them. Germline CDR1 SQVTM, CDR2 ANQGSEA. The CDR3 length is 14 residues. This clone was seen more than once but under ten times. The target antigen is unknown. The chain links TRBV29-1 to TRBJ1-1; perhaps TRBD1 as D (6 bases). The clonotype was recovered from a human donor with chronic lymphocytic leukemia. Sequenced material: PBMCs, taken at disease progression, from a patient treated with ibrutinib. This CDR3 reads CSGGHGGDITEAFF. The CDR3 nucleotides read TGCAGCGGGGGGCATGGGGGCGATATCACTGAAGCTTTCTTT.